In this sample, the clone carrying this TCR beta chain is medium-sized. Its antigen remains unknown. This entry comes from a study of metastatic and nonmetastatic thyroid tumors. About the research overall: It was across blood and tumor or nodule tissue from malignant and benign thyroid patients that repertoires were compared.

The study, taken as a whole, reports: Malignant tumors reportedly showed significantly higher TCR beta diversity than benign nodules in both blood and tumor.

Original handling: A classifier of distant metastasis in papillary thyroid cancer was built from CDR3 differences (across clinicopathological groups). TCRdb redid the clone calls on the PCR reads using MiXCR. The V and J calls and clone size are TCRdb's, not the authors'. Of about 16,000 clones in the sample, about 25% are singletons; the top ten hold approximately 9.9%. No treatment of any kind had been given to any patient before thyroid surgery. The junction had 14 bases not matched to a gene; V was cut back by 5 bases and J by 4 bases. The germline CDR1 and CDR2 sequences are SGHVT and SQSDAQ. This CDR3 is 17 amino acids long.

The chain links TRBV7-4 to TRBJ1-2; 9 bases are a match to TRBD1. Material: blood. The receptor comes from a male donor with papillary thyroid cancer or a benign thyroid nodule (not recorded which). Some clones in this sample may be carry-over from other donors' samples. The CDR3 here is CASSHNSGQGFGYGYTF. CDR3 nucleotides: TGTGCCAGCAGCCACAATTCGGGACAGGGTTTTGGCTATGGCTACACCTTC.